The 29 T cell receptor beta chains below come from one sample, sequenced in a study of T cell repertoires in cytomegalovirus infection. TCRdb independently ran MiXCR on the reads; one entry per CDR3 protein. The table shows about 300,000 distinct CDR3 sequences, with roughly 9.3% occurring only once. The sample comprised PBMCs. These receptor sequences come from a human donor in good health (CMV status not recorded). Some clones in this sample may be carry-over from other donors' samples.

This clonotype was observed at least ten times. The rearrangement uses TRBV20-1 and TRBJ1-3, with D perhaps TRBD1 (5 bases). Trimming shortened V by 4 bases and J by 0 bases, and 16 bases separated the two germline ends. CDR3 length equals 16 residues. Germline lookup yields CDR1 DFQATT and CDR2 SNEGSKA (reference sequence). CDR3 sequence: CSATGPPILSGNTIYF. The DNA for the CDR3 is TGCAGTGCTACAGGGCCCCCTATTCTCTCTGGAAACACCATATATTTT.

This clonotype has a handful of counts. The V and J genes are TRBV28 and TRBJ1-2, with D uncertain. The germline V and J ends were trimmed by 5 bases and 8 bases, with 12 bases remaining between them. CDR1 is MDHEN and CDR2 is SYDVKM in the germline V gene. The CDR3 covers 12 residues. The CDR3 is CASSGRIGGYTF. The CDR3 DNA sequence: TGTGCCAGCAGTGGGCGTATAGGCGGCTACACCTTC.

There are a few counts of this clonotype. A read error may be the cause here, since a much bigger clone is one base away. The genes are TRBV7-2 and TRBJ1-2; maybe TRBD1 (5 bases). The CDR3 is made up of 14 amino acids. Germline CDR1 is SGHTA and CDR2 is FQGNSA. CDR3 DNA: TGTGTCAGCAGCCCCGACGGGGGAATGGATGGCTACACCTTC. Its protein product is CVSSPDGGMDGYTF.

This clonotype has ten or more counts. The chain recombines TRBV7-9 with TRBJ1-4; no reliable D call. Germline CDR1 reads SEHNR; CDR2 reads FQNEAQ (reference sequence). The ends were cut back, 2 bases at V and 4 bases at J, with 11 bases in the middle. CDR3 length: 15 residues. As DNA, the CDR3 is TGTGCCAGCAGCTTACGGGGATTCGGTAATGAAAAACTGTTTTTT. This sequence encodes CASSLRGFGNEKLFF.

The CDR3 here is CASSLEGGPEAFF. The CDR3 nucleotides are TGCGCCAGCAGCTTGGAAGGGGGGCCTGAAGCTTTCTTT. This sequence joins TRBV5-1 and TRBJ1-1; TRBD1 is a possible D gene (6 bases). CDR1 and CDR2 (germline): SGHRS, YFSETQ. The CDR3 runs to 13 residues. V dropped 0 bases and J dropped 6 bases, with 9 bases sitting between them.

This clonotype was observed at least ten times. The chain links TRBV11-3 to TRBJ1-1; possible D gene TRBD1, 5 bases. This CDR3 is 13 amino acids long. The germline gives CDR1 SGHNT, CDR2 YENEEA. The germline V and J ends were trimmed by 5 bases and 1 base, with 8 bases remaining between them. DNA of the CDR3: TGTGCCAGCAGCACTCAGGGGAACACTGAAGCTTTCTTT. The encoded protein is CASSTQGNTEAFF.

This rearrangement joins TRBV12-5 to TRBJ2-5; TRBD1 matches 8 bases. The germline gives CDR1 LGHNT, CDR2 FRNRAP. The CDR3 contains 19 residues. Unmatched junction bases numbered 20, after V lost 3 bases and J lost 5 bases. This CDR3 reads CASGFSFTPTGAPRETQYF. In DNA form, the CDR3 reads TGTGCTAGTGGTTTCTCCTTCACCCCGACAGGGGCGCCGCGGGAGACCCAGTACTTC.

Many counts were recorded for this clonotype. It is unclear where the CDR3 begins or ends on the DNA, so no DNA is shown, and the CDR3 is as TCRdb lists it. The gene calls are TRBV20-1 and TRBJ1-1. The germline V gene has CDR1 DFQATT and CDR2 SNEGSKA (reference sequence). The CDR3 contains 15 residues when both ends are counted. CDR3 region: CSATPSKARNTEAFF.

This clonotype has ten or more counts. The chain combines TRBV6-2 or TRBV6-3 with TRBJ1-5, with D perhaps TRBD1 (5 bases). In germline, CDR1 is MNHEY, CDR2 SVGEGT. The CDR3 has 18 residues. Trimming took 0 bases from V and 0 from J, leaving 15 bases between them. The chain's CDR3 is CASSYSETDITSNQPQHF. CDR3 in DNA: TGTGCCAGCAGTTACTCCGAGACAGATATAACTAGCAATCAGCCCCAGCATTTT.

This clonotype was observed at least ten times. The chain couples TRBV7-6 to TRBJ1-1; 11 bases agree with TRBD1. Germline assignment: CDR1 SGHVS and CDR2 FNYEAQ. This CDR3 has 14 amino acids. J gave up 5 bases and V 5 bases, and 4 bases lay outside the gene matches. CDR3 DNA: TGTGCCAGCAGCCCCGGGACAGGGGGAACTGAAGCTTTCTTT. Residues: CASSPGTGGTEAFF.

The chain couples TRBV6-5 to TRBJ2-5, with D perhaps matching TRBD1 (6 bases). There are 15 residues in the CDR3. The V gene lost 0 bases and the J gene lost 0 bases, with 8 bases spanning the gap. The germline gives CDR1 MNHEY, CDR2 SVGAGI. In nucleotides, the CDR3 is TGTGCCAGCAGTTACTCGGGACACGACCAAGAGACCCAGTACTTC. Translating it yields CASSYSGHDQETQYF.

This clonotype was seen repeatedly, ten times or more. The rearrangement uses TRBV14 and TRBJ2-2, with 9 bases lining up with TRBD1. Germline V gene lookup returns CDR1 SGHDN and CDR2 FVKESK. The CDR3 is 16 residues long. With 0 bases clipped from V and 8 bases from J, the junction kept 7 bases outside the gene matches. CDR3 bases: TGTGCCAGCAGCCAAGATCGGACAGGGGACGGGGGGGAGCTGTTTTTT. Translated, it gives CASSQDRTGDGGELFF.

This clonotype was observed many times. The rearrangement joins TRBV10-3 to TRBJ1-5; D is possibly TRBD1 (6 bases). V lost 4 bases to trimming and J lost 5 bases, with 18 bases between them. Germline V gene data show CDR1 as ENHRY and CDR2 as SYGVKD. This CDR3 contains 16 residues. The CDR3 nucleotides are TGTGCCATCAGTGGGGGCAGGGGCACTTCCGATCAGCCCCAGCATTTT. This gives the protein CAISGGRGTSDQPQHF.

This clonotype came up a few times. The rearrangement joins TRBV6-2 or TRBV6-3 to TRBJ1-1; 9 nucleotides match TRBD1. Germline CDR1 MNHEY, CDR2 SVGEGT. V shed 10 bases, J shed 3 bases, and the junction held 6 bases outside the gene matches. The CDR3 extends over 13 amino acids. DNA of the CDR3: TGTGCCACCAGGGACAGGGTGGACACTGAAGCTTTCTTT. Translating gives CATRDRVDTEAFF.

This clonotype showed up many times. This chain links TRBV2 with TRBJ2-7; 8 bases are a match to TRBD1. V shed 7 bases and J 1 base; nucleotides not matched to a gene: 6. This CDR3 is 14 amino acids long. Per germline, CDR1 SNHLY and CDR2 FYNNEI. Here the CDR3 DNA reads TGTGCCAGCAAATGGGACAGGAGTTCCTACGAGCAGTACTTC. Amino acid sequence: CASKWDRSSYEQYF. Filled out from reference TRBV2 and TRBJ2-7, the complete variable domain reads EPEVTQTPSHQVTQMGQEVILRCVPISNHLYFYWYRQILGQKVEFLVSFYNNEISEKSEIFDDQFSVERPDGSNFTLKIRSTKLEDSAMYFCASKWDRSSYEQYFGPGTRLTVT.

This clonotype has a count of ten or more. The V and J genes are TRBV14 and TRBJ2-2; D is perhaps TRBD2 (6 bases). The CDR3 length is 18 residues. Germline V lookup: CDR1 SGHDN, CDR2 FVKESK. V was cut by 0 bases and J by 3 bases, with 17 bases left in between. The CDR3: CASSQDQWGVGYTGELFF. As DNA, the CDR3 is TGTGCCAGCAGCCAAGATCAATGGGGGGTCGGTTACACCGGGGAGCTGTTTTTT. Using reference TRBV14 and TRBJ2-2 for the parts outside the CDR3, the full variable domain is EAGVTQFPSHSVIEKGQTVTLRCDPISGHDNLYWYRRVMGKEIKFLLHFVKESKQDESGMPNNRFLAERTGGTYSTLKVQPAELEDSGVYFCASSQDQWGVGYTGELFFGEGSRLTVL.

This clonotype has ten or more counts. V and J are TRBV28 and TRBJ1-5; the D gene is possibly TRBD1 (5 bases). The CDR3 runs 14 residues. From germline, CDR1 is MDHEN and CDR2 SYDVKM. Trimming removed 6 bases at V and 5 bases at J, with 14 bases between. The CDR3 reads CASRQRGYDQPQHF. The CDR3 bases are TGTGCCAGCAGACAGCGGGGCTACGATCAGCCCCAGCATTTT.

The J gene is TRBJ1-4, the V gene TRBV20-1, with D unresolved. The CDR3 runs 15 residues. Per germline, CDR1 DFQATT and CDR2 SNEGSKA (reference sequence). Trimming shortened V by 0 bases and J by 0 bases, and 8 bases separated the two germline ends. CDR3 region: CSARDSRTTNEKLFF. CDR3 DNA: TGCAGTGCTAGAGATAGCCGGACAACTAATGAAAAACTGTTTTTT.

This clonotype was observed many times. The chain has TRBV11-1 and TRBJ2-1, with D uncertain. This CDR3 comprises 13 residues. Per germline, CDR1 SGHAT and CDR2 FQDESV (reference sequence). Trimming stripped 9 bases from V and 7 bases from J, with 16 bases between. CDR3 sequence: CASDGGYVNEQFF. CDR3 coding DNA: TGTGCCAGTGACGGTGGGTACGTTAATGAGCAGTTCTTC. Full variable domain (rest looked up from reference TRBV11-1 and TRBJ2-1): EAEVAQSPRYKITEKSQAVAFWCDPISGHATLYWYRQILGQGPELLVQFQDESVVDDSQLPKDRFSAERLKGVDSTLKIQPAELGDSAMYLCASDGGYVNEQFFGPGTRLTVL.

This clonotype occurred many times. This rearrangement joins TRBV7-3 to TRBJ1-1; 7 nucleotides align to TRBD1. Germline-derived CDR1 and CDR2 are SGHTA and FQGTGA. J gave up 7 bases and V 4 bases, and 3 bases lay outside the gene matches. CDR3 length: 12 amino acids. CDR3 sequence: CASSSGQIEAFF. DNA for the CDR3: TGTGCCAGCAGCTCGGGACAGATTGAAGCTTTCTTT.

The chain has TRBV7-9 and TRBJ2-2, with TRBD1 matching over 7 bases. Per the germline V gene, CDR1 is SEHNR and CDR2 is FQNEAQ (reference sequence). The CDR3 has 16 amino acids. V dropped 5 bases and J dropped 1; count of bases not matched to a gene: 7. Written as DNA, the CDR3 is TGTGCCAGCAGCCCGACACGGACAGGGAACACCGGGGAGCTGTTTTTT. Translation: CASSPTRTGNTGELFF.

This clonotype was observed at least ten times. This rearrangement joins TRBV6-5 to TRBJ2-3; D ambiguous. The germline CDR1 and CDR2 sequences are MNHEY and SVGAGI. This CDR3 has 14 amino acids. Trimming cost V 0 bases and J 1 base, with 5 bases left between them. CDR3 sequence (DNA): TGTGCCAGCAGTTACTCCTCCGGCACAGATACGCAGTATTTT. It encodes CASSYSSGTDTQYF.

This clonotype was detected many times. The chain links TRBV6-2 or TRBV6-3 to TRBJ2-1; TRBD1 agrees at 9 bases. Germline V gives CDR1 MNHEY, CDR2 SVGEGT. The CDR3 has 15 amino acids. Trimming cost V 6 bases and J 9 bases; bases outside gene matches: 12. The CDR3 DNA reads TGTGCCAGCAGGTCCCTTGGGACAGGGTCTGGTGAGCAGTTCTTC. It encodes CASRSLGTGSGEQFF.

This clonotype showed up many times. The gene calls are TRBV6-2 or TRBV6-3 and TRBJ2-7, with D uncertain. The germline V gene encodes CDR1 MNHEY and CDR2 SVGEGT. The CDR3 contains 15 residues. V lost 5 bases to trimming and J lost 0 bases, with 14 bases between them. The chain's CDR3 is CASSSHAIGSYEQYV. CDR3 in DNA: TGTGCCAGCAGTAGTCACGCCATCGGCTCCTACGAGCAGTACGTC.

In this sample, this clonotype turned up many times. The chain carries TRBV20-1 and TRBJ1-1; a weak D match, TRBD1 (5 bases). The germline V and J ends were trimmed by 0 bases and 4 bases, with 9 bases remaining between them. The CDR3 contains 13 residues. CDR1 and CDR2 (germline): DFQATT, SNEGSKA (reference sequence). CDR3 protein: CSARERTGTEAFF. CDR3 bases: TGCAGTGCTAGAGAAAGAACAGGCACTGAAGCTTTCTTT.

This clonotype was recorded a few times. The chain is built from TRBV28 and TRBJ2-7; D is unclear. Trimming took 1 base from V and 5 from J, leaving 15 bases between them. Germline assignment: CDR1 MDHEN and CDR2 SYDVKM. The CDR3 runs to 15 residues. The CDR3 sequence is CASSLFQAKENEQYV. In nucleotides, the CDR3 is TGTGCCAGCAGTTTATTTCAGGCTAAGGAGAACGAGCAGTACGTC.

This clonotype has a count of ten or more. The chain recombines TRBV10-3 with TRBJ2-2; D perhaps matches TRBD1 (6 bases). The V gene's germline CDR1 is ENHRY and CDR2 SYGVKD. V dropped 2 bases and J dropped 1 base, with 11 bases sitting between them. The CDR3 totals 16 residues. CDR3 loop: CAISEGQQLNTGELFF. CDR3 nucleotides: TGTGCCATCAGTGAGGGACAGCAACTGAACACCGGGGAGCTGTTTTTT.

Many counts were recorded for this clonotype. The rearrangement uses TRBV19 and TRBJ2-3, with D uncertain. The germline V and J ends were trimmed by 4 bases and 0 bases, with 8 bases remaining between them. The CDR3 has 14 amino acids. Germline loops: CDR1 LNHDA, CDR2 SQIVND (reference sequence). The CDR3 bases are TGTGCCAGTAGTACCCGATCTAGCACAGATACGCAGTATTTT. Protein: CASSTRSSTDTQYF.

V is TRBV20-1 and J is TRBJ1-1; 7 nucleotides agree with TRBD1. After removal of 6 bases from V and 3 bases from J, the junction contained 10 bases not matched to a gene. The CDR3 is 14 residues long. Germline V gene lookup returns CDR1 DFQATT and CDR2 SNEGSKA (reference sequence). The CDR3 coding sequence is TGCAGTGCCCCTTGGACAGGTTCATACACTGAAGCTTTCTTT. It translates to CSAPWTGSYTEAFF.